These T cell receptor beta chains were read from a single sample in a study of control samples from healthy donors and cancer patients. The table came from immunoSEQ multiplex PCR; TCRdb's copy has only in-frame clones and leaves some out. The sample has 20,000 to 30,000 clones, 85% seen once; the top ten hold 6.5% to 8%. The sample taken for sequencing was PBMCs. Receptor source: an older woman with head and neck cancer. Both conserved end residues are part of each CDR3. Fields, in order: CDR3 length, V gene, D gene, J gene, clone size, CDR3 DNA, CDR3 protein. The D gene is left open where the match is weak. Clone size is given for some rows only: seen once, a few or many times, or a class if the clone is expanded.

11,TRBV20-1,NA,TRBJ1-2,NA,TGCAGTGCTAGTAGCGGCTATGGCTACACCTTC,CSASSGYGYTF
16,TRBV4-3,NA,TRBJ2-3,NA,TGCGCCAGCAGTCTCCAGGGGGGGGAAAGGGGAGATACGCAGTATTTT,CASSLQGGERGDTQYF
15,TRBV9,NA,TRBJ1-1,NA,TGTGCCAGCAGCGTAGACGTTTACATGAACACTGAAGCTTTCTTT,CASSVDVYMNTEAFF
14,TRBV6-5,NA,TRBJ1-1,NA,TGTGCCAGCACCCAAGGGACATTCAACACTGAAGCTTTCTTT,CASTQGTFNTEAFF
12,TRBV7-9,TRBD1,TRBJ2-7,few,TGTGCCAGCAGCCCTGGGACAGCCGAGCAGTACTTC,CASSPGTAEQYF
15,TRBV18,TRBD1,TRBJ2-7,NA,TGTGCCAGCTCACCCCTACCGGGACAGAACTACGAGCAGTACTTC,CASSPLPGQNYEQYF
12,TRBV6-4,NA,TRBJ1-2,few,TGTGCCCCCTCCCGGGGAAGGGATGGCTACACCTTC,CAPSRGRDGYTF
16,TRBV5-1,TRBD2,TRBJ2-2,few,TGCGCCAGCAGCTTGACTAGCGGGAGGGCCACCGGGGAGCTGTTTTTT,CASSLTSGRATGELFF
14,TRBV6-2/TRBV6-3,TRBD2,TRBJ2-1,NA,TGTGCCAGCAGCACTAGCGGGGGGTCTCTCGAGCAGTTCTTC,CASSTSGGSLEQFF
16,TRBV4-1,TRBD1,TRBJ1-2,once,TGCGCCAGCAGCCATGAAGGGAAGACAGGGCCCTCTGGCTACACCTTC,CASSHEGKTGPSGYTF
13,TRBV6-2/TRBV6-3,NA,TRBJ1-2,few,TGTGCCAGCAGTGCTACAGGGCGCCATGGCTACACCTTC,CASSATGRHGYTF
13,TRBV7-9,NA,TRBJ2-3,once,TGTGCCAGCAGCGGCAGCCCGCAGGATACGCAGTATTTT,CASSGSPQDTQYF
15,TRBV3-1/TRBV3-2,TRBD1,TRBJ1-4,medium-sized,TGTGCCAGCAGACCTACGGGGACAGGGAGCGAAAAACTGTTTTTT,CASRPTGTGSEKLFF
16,TRBV15,NA,TRBJ1-6,NA,TGTGCCACCAGCAGAGATCCCGGGACGGGGAATTCACCCCTCCACTTT,CATSRDPGTGNSPLHF
14,TRBV2,TRBD1,TRBJ2-7,few,TGTGCCAGCAGTGTGGAACAGGGGGCCTACGAGCAGTACTTC,CASSVEQGAYEQYF
15,TRBV7-8,NA,TRBJ2-4,NA,TGTGCCAGCAGCTTATCGGGGGCCAGATCAAACATTCAGTACTTC,CASSLSGARSNIQYF
16,TRBV7-2,NA,TRBJ1-3,once,TGTGCCAGCAGTTTCCAATTGACGCGATCTGGAAACACCATATATTTT,CASSFQLTRSGNTIYF
15,TRBV5-5,NA,TRBJ1-2,NA,TGTGCCAGCAGCTTGGGCACAGGGATGAGGTTCGGCTACACCTTC,CASSLGTGMRFGYTF
14,TRBV5-1,NA,TRBJ2-3,NA,TGCGCCAGCAGCTTGGTAGGGGTTGGAGATACGCAGTATTTT,CASSLVGVGDTQYF
14,TRBV14,NA,TRBJ2-7,NA,TGTGCCAGCAGCCCTATAGGGACATCCTACGAGCAGTACTTC,CASSPIGTSYEQYF
12,TRBV20-1,NA,TRBJ1-2,NA,TGCAGTGCTAGTCACACCGACTATGGCTACACCTTC,CSASHTDYGYTF
12,TRBV6-5,NA,TRBJ1-6,NA,TGTGCCAGCAGCAACGGACGGTCACCCCTCCACTTT,CASSNGRSPLHF
12,TRBV7-9,NA,TRBJ1-2,NA,TGTGCCAGCAGCTTAGCCTTGTATGGCTACACCTTC,CASSLALYGYTF
15,TRBV19,TRBD1,TRBJ2-7,NA,TGTGCCAGTAGTTTAACAGGGGGTCTGGCCTACGAGCAGTACTTC,CASSLTGGLAYEQYF
21,TRBV12-5,TRBD2,TRBJ2-1,few,TGTGCTAGTGGTTCCCCAGGAGGTAGCGGGGGGGAACGTTACTCCTACAATGAGCAGTTCTTC,CASGSPGGSGGERYSYNEQFF
14,TRBV28,TRBD1,TRBJ1-2,NA,TGTGCCAGCAGTTTTGACAGGGTGGGAAGGGGCTACACCTTC,CASSFDRVGRGYTF
15,TRBV7-7,TRBD1,TRBJ2-5,NA,TGTGCTAGCAGCTTAGCGGGACAGGGGAGAGAGACCCAGTACTTC,CASSLAGQGRETQYF
13,TRBV24-1,NA,TRBJ2-3,NA,TGTGCCACCAGTGGTCCCTTTCGGGATACGCAGTATTTT,CATSGPFRDTQYF
14,TRBV6-6,NA,TRBJ2-5,NA,TGTGCCAGCAGTTACCGGGCCTACGAAGAGACCCAGTACTTC,CASSYRAYEETQYF
23,TRBV1,NA,TRBJ2-1,NA,TGCACCAGCAGCCTTCAAAGGGAAGTTAATTCTAAAGCGGGAGGAGGCCCGGGCAATGAGCAGTTCTTC,CTSSLQREVNSKAGGGPGNEQFF
16,TRBV6-5,NA,TRBJ1-5,once,TGTGCCAGCAGTTATTCTGGGAGGGGATCGGATCAGCCCCAGCATTTT,CASSYSGRGSDQPQHF
13,TRBV3-1/TRBV3-2,NA,TRBJ1-1,NA,TGTGCCAGCAGCCGGACCTCGAACACTGAAGCTTTCTTT,CASSRTSNTEAFF
13,TRBV5-4,TRBD1,TRBJ2-5,NA,TGTGCCAGCAGCCCACAGGGGCAAGAGACCCAGTACTTC,CASSPQGQETQYF
15,TRBV5-6,TRBD1,TRBJ2-3,NA,TGTGCCAGCAGCGAGGGACAGGCCAGCACAGATACGCAGTATTTT,CASSEGQASTDTQYF
13,TRBV6-5,NA,TRBJ1-4,NA,TGTGCCACTCGGCCGATCCTTGATGAAGGACTGTTTTTT,CATRPILDEGLFF
15,TRBV14,TRBD1,TRBJ1-2,NA,TGTGCCAGCAGCCAAATGACCCGACAGGGGTATGGCTACACCTTC,CASSQMTRQGYGYTF
16,TRBV3-1/TRBV3-2,TRBD2,TRBJ2-3,NA,TGTGCCAGCAGTCAGACTAGCGGGGGGGACACAGATACGCAGTATTTT,CASSQTSGGDTDTQYF
14,TRBV7-2,NA,TRBJ1-2,NA,TGTGCCAGCAGCTTAGACCGGGTGGGGGCTGGCTACACCTTC,CASSLDRVGAGYTF
14,TRBV4-1,NA,TRBJ1-1,medium-sized,TGCGCCAGCAGCCAAGCCGAGGGGTGGCCTGAAGCTTTCTTT,CASSQAEGWPEAFF
12,TRBV5-6,NA,TRBJ1-4,NA,TGTGCCAGCACCTATTTGGAGGAAAAACTGTTTTTT,CASTYLEEKLFF
11,TRBV29-1,NA,TRBJ1-6,NA,TGCAGCGTTGATCGGAATTCACCCCTCCACTTT,CSVDRNSPLHF
14,TRBV7-2,NA,TRBJ1-2,few,TGTGCCAGCAGCTTAGGGGGACGGCTCTATGGCTACACCTTC,CASSLGGRLYGYTF
15,TRBV5-1,NA,TRBJ1-3,NA,TGCGCCAGCAGCTTGAATTGGACTCCTGGAAACACCATATATTTT,CASSLNWTPGNTIYF
14,TRBV7-9,TRBD1,TRBJ2-3,NA,TGTGCCAGCAGCCCCGGACAGGGCACAGATACGCAGTATTTT,CASSPGQGTDTQYF
15,TRBV19,NA,TRBJ1-1,few,TGTGCCAGTAGTGGAGAGGTGGGACCATGGGCTGAAGCTTTCTTT,CASSGEVGPWAEAFF
14,TRBV10-2,TRBD2,TRBJ2-1,NA,TGCGCCAGCATTGACAGCGGGAGATACAATGAGCAGTTCTTC,CASIDSGRYNEQFF
16,TRBV5-6,NA,TRBJ2-3,NA,TGTGCCAGCAGCCTCCAGGGAAGCGGAGACACAGATACGCAGTATTTT,CASSLQGSGDTDTQYF
11,TRBV7-2,NA,TRBJ2-7,once,TGTGCCAGCAGCGCGGGAAACGAGCAGTACTTC,CASSAGNEQYF
14,TRBV3-1/TRBV3-2,NA,TRBJ2-1,NA,TGTGCCAGCAGTCGTAGAAGCTCCTACAATGAGCAGTTCTTC,CASSRRSSYNEQFF
13,TRBV7-8,NA,TRBJ1-3,once,TGTGCCAGCAGCCCTTCGAAGGGAAACACCATATATTTT,CASSPSKGNTIYF
13,TRBV6-2/TRBV6-3,NA,TRBJ1-4,NA,TGTGCCAGCAGTCTAGACGGGAATGAAAAACTGTTTTTT,CASSLDGNEKLFF
16,TRBV5-1,NA,TRBJ2-5,once,TGCGCCAGCAGCCCCACGGTTCTGAGGTCGGTGGAGACCCAGTACTTC,CASSPTVLRSVETQYF
14,TRBV6-5,NA,TRBJ2-7,NA,TGTGCCAGCAGTCCCCAGGGGGGAACCTACGAGCAGTACTTC,CASSPQGGTYEQYF
13,TRBV18,NA,TRBJ1-1,NA,TGTGCCAGCTCCCGCGGGGACACCTCTGAAGCTTTCTTT,CASSRGDTSEAFF
15,TRBV5-4,TRBD2,TRBJ2-1,NA,TGTGCCAGCAGCTTGGGCCTAGCGGAATACAATGAGCAGTTCTTC,CASSLGLAEYNEQFF